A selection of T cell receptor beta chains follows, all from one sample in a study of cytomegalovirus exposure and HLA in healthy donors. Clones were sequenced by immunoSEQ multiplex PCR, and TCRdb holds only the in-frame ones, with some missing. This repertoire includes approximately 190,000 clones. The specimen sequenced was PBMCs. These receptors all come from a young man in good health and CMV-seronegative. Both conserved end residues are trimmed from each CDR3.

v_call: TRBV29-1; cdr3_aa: SVDLGANYGYT
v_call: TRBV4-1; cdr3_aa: ASSQDLSGAANTGELL
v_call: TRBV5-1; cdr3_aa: ASSDGTSETGELF
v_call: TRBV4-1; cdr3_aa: ASSQVRERNYEQY
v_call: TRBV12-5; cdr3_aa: ASGSGQGASYGYT
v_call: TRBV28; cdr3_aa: ASSFPTRPYEQY
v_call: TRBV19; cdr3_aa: ASSAQGSDYGYT
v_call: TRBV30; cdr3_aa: AWSGEGRALGNEQF
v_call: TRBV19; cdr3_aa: ASSIQQESYEQY
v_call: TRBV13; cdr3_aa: ASSLRQGADTQY
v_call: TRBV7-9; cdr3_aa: ASSSRPRPGETQY
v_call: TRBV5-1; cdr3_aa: ASSSTLQGGDNSPLH
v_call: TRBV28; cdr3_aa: ASGIAGGPREQY
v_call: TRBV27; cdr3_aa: ASSFRDRDGYT
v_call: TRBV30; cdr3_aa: AQPSPSYGYT
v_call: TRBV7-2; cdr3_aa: ASSLNRGANYEQY
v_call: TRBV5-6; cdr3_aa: ASSLGSAQGEYNEQF
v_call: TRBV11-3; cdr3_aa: ASSPPLAGETQY
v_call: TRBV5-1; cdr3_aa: ASSLEGQDTGPQH
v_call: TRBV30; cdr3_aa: ACFANRGLFSYQETQY
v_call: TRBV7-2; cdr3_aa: ASSRLGTGNTEAF
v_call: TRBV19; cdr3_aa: ASSIHLAGAGELF
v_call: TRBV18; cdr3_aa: ASSPQHAQMGSDTQY
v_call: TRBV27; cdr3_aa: ASSSDRDTEAF
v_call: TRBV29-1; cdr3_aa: SVEGHRSMNTEAF
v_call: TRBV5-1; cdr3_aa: ASRPGQGRGEQY
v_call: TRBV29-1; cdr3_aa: SAEKEGDEQY
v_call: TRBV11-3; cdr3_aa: ASSGHNDLNTEAF
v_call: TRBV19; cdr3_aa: ASTPHATNEKLF
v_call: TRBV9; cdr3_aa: ASSESSGGPGELF